A single T cell receptor beta chain is shown here with its context. Its antigen is undetermined. V lost 1 base and J 1 base, leaving 11 bases between the germline ends. This CDR3 spans 16 amino acids. Per germline, CDR1 SEHNR and CDR2 FQNEAQ (reference sequence). The data derive from a study of T cell responses to AZD1222 COVID-19 vaccine. Study information: Second doses that came at about 4 or about 12 weeks were put together.

Assay: immunoSEQ multiplex PCR; the TCRdb copy retains only in-frame clones and omits some. In the table there are about 150,000 clones, around 91% of which are singletons. Study-wide findings and caveats: Targets within unmutated variant regions were reportedly found for nearly half of spike-specific TCRs.

The sample was peripheral blood, taken on day 0 of AZD1222 vaccination. This TCR was recovered from an adult in good health. This chain uses TRBV7-9 with TRBJ1-5; D may be TRBD1 (5 bases). CDR3 coding DNA: TGTGCCAGCAGCTTAGGTGGGGGACGGAGCAATCAGCCCCAGCATTTT. It translates to CASSLGGGRSNQPQHF.